Following are 18 T cell receptor beta chains from one sample sequenced in a study of shared clonotypes between healthy human individuals. Some clones are missing from TCRdb's copy, which holds only in-frame ones; the method was immunoSEQ multiplex PCR. The sample lists about 2 million clones; approximately 95% were seen once. Material for sequencing was naive CD4+ T cells sorted from blood. Subset noted: CD45RA+ positively selected. Receptor source: a man aged 18 to 30 in good health.

The chain links TRBV28 to TRBJ1-6; TRBD1 is a possible D gene (5 bases). Germline V gene sequence: CDR1 MDHEN, CDR2 SYDVKM. V gave up 5 bases and J gave up 0 bases, with 8 bases separating them. The CDR3 runs to 15 residues. CDR3 region: CASSGDSSYNSPLHF. The CDR3 DNA sequence: TGTGCCAGCAGTGGAGACAGCTCCTATAATTCACCCCTCCACTTT.

This sequence joins TRBV6-1 and TRBJ1-6; D is perhaps TRBD1 (6 bases). Trimming removed 7 bases at V and 9 bases at J, with 13 bases between. The CDR3 covers 13 residues. Germline CDR1 and CDR2: MNHNS and SASEGT. The CDR3 DNA follows: TGTGCCAGCAAGCGGGGGCACGGTTCACCCCTCCACTTT. Translating gives CASKRGHGSPLHF.

The rearrangement links TRBV5-1 to TRBJ2-3; TRBD2 might be the D (5 bases). The CDR3 is made up of 15 amino acids. The germline V gene has CDR1 SGHRS and CDR2 YFSETQ. The V end was cut by 6 bases, the J end by 4 bases, with 18 bases between. The CDR3 sequence: CASNLRGELADTQYF. In DNA, the CDR3 is TGCGCCAGCAACCTCCGGGGTGAACTAGCAGATACGCAGTATTTT.

The chain joins TRBV21-1 to TRBJ1-2. TRBV21-1 counts as a pseudogene. The CDR3 loop spans 16 amino acids. In DNA form, the CDR3 reads TGTGCCAGCAGCAAACTTCCGGGACCTCTCGACTATGGCTACACCTTC. It specifies CASSKLPGPLDYGYTF.

On this clone itself: The same CDR3 can be traced to other DNA sequences in this sample. The rearrangement links TRBV19 to TRBJ2-3, with TRBD2 matching over 10 bases. With 5 bases clipped from V and 0 bases from J, the junction kept 2 bases outside the gene matches. The CDR3 spans 15 residues. Looked up from germline, CDR1 is LNHDA and CDR2 is SQIVND (reference sequence). Here the CDR3 reads CASSQTSGSTDTQYF. CDR3 sequence (DNA): TGTGCCAGTAGTCAGACTAGCGGGAGCACAGATACGCAGTATTTT.

The J gene is TRBJ2-3, the V gene TRBV5-1; no clear D. The CDR3 covers 14 residues. The germline V gene encodes CDR1 SGHRS and CDR2 YFSETQ. The V end was cut by 0 bases, the J end by 2 bases, with 7 bases between. CDR3 region: CASSLGSTTDTQYF. CDR3 coding DNA: TGCGCCAGCAGCTTGGGCAGCACCACAGATACGCAGTATTTT. Full variable domain (rest looked up from reference TRBV5-1 and TRBJ2-3): KAGVTQTPRYLIKTRGQQVTLSCSPISGHRSVSWYQQTPGQGLQFLFEYFSETQRNKGNFPGRFSGRQFSNSRSEMNVSTLELGDSALYLCASSLGSTTDTQYFGPGTRLTVL.

The CDR3 DNA reads TGTGCCAGCTCACCACTGGGACAGGGGGCTGAAAAACTGTTTTTT. Translated: CASSPLGQGAEKLFF. The rearrangement joins TRBV18 to TRBJ1-4; 12 nucleotides match TRBD1. The CDR3 runs to 15 residues. The germline V gene has CDR1 KGHSH and CDR2 LQKENI. The V segment lost 1 base and the J segment 7 bases; nucleotides outside the gene matches: 1.

This sequence joins TRBV10-3 and TRBJ1-1; D remains unclear. V dropped 6 bases and J dropped 2 bases, with 7 bases sitting between them. The CDR3 is 12 residues long. Germline-derived CDR1 and CDR2 are ENHRY and SYGVKD. CDR3 nucleotides: TGTGCCATCAGAGAACTCAACACTGAAGCTTTCTTT. Protein product: CAIRELNTEAFF.

This clone showed up just once. V and J are TRBV7-9 and TRBJ1-6, with TRBD1 identical over 8 bases. Germline V gene lookup returns CDR1 SEHNR and CDR2 FQNEAQ (reference sequence). CDR3 size: 15 residues. Unmatched junction bases numbered 4, after V lost 5 bases and J lost 4 bases. The CDR3 DNA reads as TGTGCCAGCAGCCGAGGGACAGGATATAATTCACCCCTCCACTTT. Translation: CASSRGTGYNSPLHF.

This sequence joins TRBV30 and TRBJ2-7, with D tentatively TRBD2 (5 bases). This CDR3 region has 14 residues. Germline V gene sequence: CDR1 GTSNPN, CDR2 SVGIG (reference sequence). V was trimmed by 0 bases and J by 2 bases, leaving 11 bases between them. The chain's CDR3 is CAWSVDYLTYEQYF. The CDR3 DNA is TGTGCCTGGAGTGTAGACTACTTAACCTACGAGCAGTACTTC.

The chain is built from TRBV11-2 and TRBJ1-2, with a tentative D call TRBD1 (5 bases). The CDR3 loop spans 13 amino acids. The germline CDR1 and CDR2 sequences are SGHAT and FQNNGV. Trimming cost V 5 bases and J 4 bases, with 11 bases left between them. CDR3 region: CASSGASFYGYTF. As DNA, the CDR3 is TGTGCCAGCAGCGGGGCCAGCTTCTATGGCTACACCTTC. Based on the CDR3 plus reference TRBV11-2 and TRBJ1-2, the full variable domain is EAGVAQSPRYKIIEKRQSVAFWCNPISGHATLYWYQQILGQGPKLLIQFQNNGVVDDSQLPKDRFSAERLKGVDSTLKIQPAKLEDSAVYLCASSGASFYGYTFGSGTRLTVV.

The rearrangement links TRBV27 to TRBJ2-2, with TRBD2 identical over 7 bases. This CDR3 comprises 16 residues. Germline lookup yields CDR1 MNHEY and CDR2 SMNVEV (reference sequence). After removal of 3 bases from V and 3 bases from J, the junction contained 7 bases not matched to a gene. The CDR3 sequence is CASSLVGSGYTGELFF. The CDR3 bases are TGTGCCAGCAGTTTGGTCGGTAGCGGGTACACCGGGGAGCTGTTTTTT.

CDR3 in DNA: TGTGCCAGTAGTTGGACAGGGGGGGCCAAAAACATTCAGTACTTC. Translated: CASSWTGGAKNIQYF. V is TRBV19 and J is TRBJ2-4, with 10 bases that match TRBD1. CDR1 LNHDA and CDR2 SQIVND come from the germline V gene (reference sequence). V gave up 5 bases and J gave up 1 base; unmatched junction bases: 2. The CDR3 runs to 15 residues. The variable domain in full, completed from reference TRBV19 and TRBJ2-4, reads DGGITQSPKYLFRKEGQNVTLSCEQNLNHDAMYWYRQDPGQGLRLIYYSQIVNDFQKGDIAEGYSVSREKKESFPLTVTSAQKNPTAFYLCASSWTGGAKNIQYFGAGTRLSVL.

The chain recombines TRBV28 with TRBJ2-2, with D tentatively TRBD1 (6 bases). V gave up 4 bases and J gave up 0 bases, with 12 bases separating them. CDR1 and CDR2 from the germline V gene are MDHEN and SYDVKM. CDR3 length: 16 residues. In DNA form, the CDR3 reads TGTGCCAGCAGTTCGACAGGTATAGCGAACACCGGGGAGCTGTTTTTT. It specifies CASSSTGIANTGELFF.

V and J are TRBV28 and TRBJ2-1; possibly TRBD2 for D (5 bases). The V gene's germline CDR1 is MDHEN and CDR2 SYDVKM. CDR3 length equals 12 residues. Trimming shortened V by 5 bases and J by 7 bases, and 9 bases separated the two germline ends. The CDR3 DNA reads as TGTGCCAGCAGTCTAGCCCGGAATGAGCAGTTCTTC. It yields the protein CASSLARNEQFF.

The V gene is TRBV21-1, the J gene TRBJ1-5; the table's TRBD1 call for D was not verified on the DNA. TRBV21-1 is noted as a pseudogene. The CDR3 loop spans 16 amino acids. CDR3 loop: CASSKGGQGPNQPQHF. The CDR3 nucleotides are TGTGCCAGCAGCAAAGGGGGGCAGGGGCCTAATCAGCCCCAGCATTTT.

The J gene is TRBJ2-7, the V gene TRBV19; D uncertain. Trimming stripped 10 bases from V and 1 base from J, with 20 bases between. The CDR3 extends over 15 amino acids. Germline V gene sequence: CDR1 LNHDA, CDR2 SQIVND (reference sequence). Written as DNA, the CDR3 is TGTGCCACCACCGGTCTGGACGGTCCATCCTACGAGCAGTACTTC. Encoded protein: CATTGLDGPSYEQYF.

V is TRBV7-6 and J is TRBJ2-3; TRBD2 is a possible D gene (6 bases). The V gene lost 1 base and the J gene lost 3 bases, with 11 bases spanning the gap. The CDR3 length is 15 residues. In germline, CDR1 is SGHVS, CDR2 FNYEAQ. CDR3: CASSLGRGKTDTQYF. DNA for the CDR3: TGTGCCAGCAGCTTAGGGCGCGGGAAGACAGATACGCAGTATTTT.